The T cell receptor (beta chain) described here comes from a study of blood T cell repertoires in COVID-19 (dated by TCRdb to 2020 to 2021). For the study in its entirety: The collaborator samples originated in the United States, Italy and Spain and spanned the acute and convalescent phases of COVID-19. The samples were drawn from two sources: the first 160 participants of the ongoing ImmuneRACE study, and over 950 subjects contributed by 6 global collaborators. The repertoires were released in a freely available public database meant as a resource for research on the immune response to SARS-CoV-2. The material from the prospective study consisted of cDNA or gDNA derived from T cells, B-cell-depleted T cells, or PBMCs. Where HLA class I and class II types were available, the types were taken from metadata supplied by the sample provider, not from assay-based typing. Subjects who had been exposed to COVID-19, were actively infected with it, or had recovered from it provided the deeply sampled blood TCRbeta repertoires that made up the dataset. Sample metadata almost always included a de-identified subject ID, COVID-19 status, age in years and sex.

In the prospective study, participants were roughly 18 to 100 years old, resided in 24 geographic areas of the United States, and were enrolled through a virtual design. In the prospective study, cohorts were assigned on the basis of participant-reported clinical history obtained from a screening survey and a study questionnaire. Exposed participants had been in contact with someone with a PCR-confirmed or clinician-diagnosed COVID-19 case within 2 weeks of study entry. In the prospective study, whole blood, serum and a nasopharyngeal or oropharyngeal swab were collected from each participant by mobile phlebotomists. Prospective study participants could optionally give additional blood draws and questionnaires over an approximately two-month period. Before DNA extraction, blood samples from the prospective study were shipped at room temperature or frozen. CDR1 and CDR2, looked up from the germline V gene, are SGHRS and YFSETQ. Including the terminal cysteine and phenylalanine, the CDR3 comprises 18 residues. Solely the CDR3 DNA is kept, with 54 bases framed from the first base. From V the trimming removes 4 bases and from J it removes 1 base, while the gene matches leave 14 bases of the junction unaccounted for.

Study-wide conclusions, independent of this receptor: How much clinical and demographic metadata was included differed by source and by participant, and the metadata was provided uncurated.

Comments on this clone: There is no known antigen for this receptor. No base-level quality is on record; no much larger clone is a single base apart.

The immunoSEQ Assay, a bias-controlled multiplex PCR, was used to amplify TCRbeta CDR3 regions from genomic DNA. Under the source paper's analysis protocol: The number of nucleated cells in each sample was estimated from the amplification of reference gene primers within the assay. To quantify the absolute abundance of each unique TCRbeta CDR3 rearrangement, sequence reads were collapsed and filtered. Productive Simpson clonality was computed per sample as the square root of Simpson's diversity index over productive rearrangements. Here the immuneACCESS table is served through TCRdb, limited to in-frame sequences with V and J called. Missing clones are a known gap in these copies; in checked studies unresolved V genes cover under half, and the rest lacks a known reason. V and J calls plus clone size are reproduced from that table; the DNA served to infer D and trimming. This sample has about 150,000 clones in its table, and around 90% of those were observed once. The ten largest account for approximately 3.7% of the sample.

The sample was PBMCs or T cells enriched from blood (not recorded which). The rearranged segments are TRBV5-1 and TRBJ1-1; 9 bases in the junction line up with TRBD1. The TCR comes from a woman aged 40 to 50 who had been exposed to COVID-19. The DNA is as follows: TGCGCCAGCAGCCCCCTCTCCCGGGACAGGGAGGGGAACACTGAAGCTTTCTTT. It is translated as CASSPLSRDREGNTEAFF.